One sample yielded the 10 T cell receptor beta chains listed below, sequenced in a study of blood T cell repertoires in COVID-19. Measured with immunoSEQ multiplex PCR; TCRdb has only the in-frame clones, and not every one. The sample records roughly 70,000 clones, roughly four fifths being singletons. Sequencing was done on a sample of peripheral blood. The receptors here all came from a human donor in a cohort sampled during active COVID-19.

The chain carries TRBV7-3 and TRBJ2-2, with D possibly TRBD1 on 6 matching bases. The V gene lost 7 bases and the J gene lost 2 bases, with 11 bases spanning the gap. CDR3 length: 14 residues. The V gene's germline CDR1 is SGHTA and CDR2 FQGTGA. DNA for the CDR3: TGTGCCAGCACCCGGACAGCAAACACCGGGGAGCTGTTTTTT. Amino acids: CASTRTANTGELFF. The entire variable domain, with the rest obtained from reference TRBV7-3 and TRBJ2-2, is as follows: GAGVSQTPSNKVTEKGKYVELRCDPISGHTALYWYRQSLGQGPEFLIYFQGTGAADDSGLPNDRFFAVRPEGSVSTLKIQRTERGDSAVYLCASTRTANTGELFFGEGSRLTVL.

The chain's CDR3 is CASSLGGLSVADTQYF. DNA for the CDR3: TGTGCCAGCAGCTTGGGGGGACTCTCCGTGGCAGATACGCAGTATTTT. The chain carries TRBV7-3 and TRBJ2-3; D possibly corresponds to TRBD2 (6 bases). Trimming cost V 3 bases and J 4 bases, with 17 bases left between them. CDR1 SGHTA and CDR2 FQGTGA come from the germline V gene. This CDR3 is 16 amino acids long.

This rearrangement joins TRBV7-2 to TRBJ2-5; 8 nucleotides align to TRBD2. The CDR3 length is 16 residues. The germline V gene has CDR1 SGHTA and CDR2 FQGNSA. The J segment lost 1 base and the V segment lost 3 bases, leaving 7 bases of the junction unmatched. CDR3 nucleotide sequence: TGTGCCAGCAGCTTCCCGGGCGGGGGGCCCCAAGAGACCCAGTACTTC. It translates to CASSFPGGGPQETQYF. The entire variable domain, with the rest obtained from reference TRBV7-2 and TRBJ2-5, is as follows: GAGVSQSPSNKVTEKGKDVELRCDPISGHTALYWYRQSLGQGLEFLIYFQGNSAPDKSGLPSDRFSAERTGGSVSTLTIQRTQQEDSAVYLCASSFPGGGPQETQYFGPGTRLLVL.

The gene calls are TRBV11-2 and TRBJ2-5, with 7 bases aligning to TRBD2. The CDR3 runs to 18 residues. The V gene's germline CDR1 is SGHAT and CDR2 FQNNGV. With V trimmed by 3 bases and J by 4 bases, 17 bases remained unmatched. The CDR3 sequence: CASSLGGVIGSAGETQYF. In DNA form, the CDR3 reads TGTGCCAGCAGCTTGGGGGGGGTAATTGGTAGCGCGGGAGAGACCCAGTACTTC.

This clone was seen a few times. The V and J genes are TRBV18 and TRBJ2-5; D uncertain. The CDR3 runs to 13 residues. Germline CDR1 and CDR2: KGHSH and LQKENI. The V gene lost 3 bases and the J gene lost 1 base, with 6 bases spanning the gap. CDR3 sequence: CASSPTIQETQYF. Here the CDR3 DNA reads TGTGCCAGCTCACCTACTATCCAAGAGACCCAGTACTTC.

The chain carries TRBV28 and TRBJ1-6; D not resolved. CDR3 length: 17 amino acids. Trimming removed 6 bases from V and 8 bases from J, with 23 bases in between. From germline, CDR1 is MDHEN and CDR2 SYDVKM. DNA for the CDR3: TGTGCCAGCAGGACTCGCGGAGGGAGACTGGGATATTCACCCCTCCACTTT. Encoded protein: CASRTRGGRLGYSPLHF.

The V gene is TRBV19, the J gene TRBJ2-7; TRBD1 agrees at 10 bases. V lost 5 bases and J lost 2; bases outside the gene matches: 9. CDR1 LNHDA and CDR2 SQIVND come from the germline V gene (reference sequence). There are 16 residues in the CDR3. The CDR3 region has the DNA TGTGCCAGTAGTGGCCGGACAGGGGGGAGCCCCTACGAGCAGTACTTC. This sequence encodes CASSGRTGGSPYEQYF.

The chain recombines TRBV18 with TRBJ2-5; D gene uncertain. V was shortened by 6 bases and J by 5 bases, with 7 bases between the two germline ends. Germline loops: CDR1 KGHSH, CDR2 LQKENI. The CDR3 is made up of 11 amino acids. The CDR3: CASSRMETQYF. In DNA, the CDR3 is TGTGCCAGCTCGCGGATGGAGACCCAGTACTTC.

V gene TRBV7-9 combines with J gene TRBJ1-4; a weak D match, TRBD1 (6 bases). From germline, CDR1 is SEHNR and CDR2 FQNEAQ (reference sequence). The CDR3 is 15 residues long. Deletions cut 0 bases from V and 7 bases from J, with 12 bases between. CDR3 residues: CASSLAGRGSEKLFF. CDR3 nucleotides: TGTGCCAGCAGCTTAGCGGGAAGGGGGAGTGAAAAACTGTTTTTT.

The V and J genes are TRBV18 and TRBJ1-4; D ambiguous. V lost 5 bases, J lost 5 bases, and 9 bases lay in between. The germline V gene has CDR1 KGHSH and CDR2 LQKENI. The CDR3 is 13 residues long. CDR3 protein: CASSEAPNEKLFF. CDR3 DNA sequence: TGTGCCAGCTCAGAGGCTCCCAATGAAAAACTGTTTTTT.